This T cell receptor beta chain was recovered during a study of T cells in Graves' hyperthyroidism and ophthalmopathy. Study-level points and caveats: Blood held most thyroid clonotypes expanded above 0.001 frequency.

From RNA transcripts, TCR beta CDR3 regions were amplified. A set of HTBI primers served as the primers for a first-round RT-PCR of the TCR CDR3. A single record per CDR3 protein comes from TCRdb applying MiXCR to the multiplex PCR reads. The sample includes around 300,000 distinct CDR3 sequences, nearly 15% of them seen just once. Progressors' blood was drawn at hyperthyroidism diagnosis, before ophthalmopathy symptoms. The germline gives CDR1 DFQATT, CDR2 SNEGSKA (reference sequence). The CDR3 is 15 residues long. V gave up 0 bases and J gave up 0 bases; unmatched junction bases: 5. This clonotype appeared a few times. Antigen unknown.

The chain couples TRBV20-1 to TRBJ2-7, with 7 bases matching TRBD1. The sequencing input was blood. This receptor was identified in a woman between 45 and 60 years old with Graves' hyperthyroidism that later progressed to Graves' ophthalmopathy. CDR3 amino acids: CSARDFGTASYEQYF. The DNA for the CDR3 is TGCAGTGCTAGAGATTTCGGGACAGCCTCCTACGAGCAGTACTTC.